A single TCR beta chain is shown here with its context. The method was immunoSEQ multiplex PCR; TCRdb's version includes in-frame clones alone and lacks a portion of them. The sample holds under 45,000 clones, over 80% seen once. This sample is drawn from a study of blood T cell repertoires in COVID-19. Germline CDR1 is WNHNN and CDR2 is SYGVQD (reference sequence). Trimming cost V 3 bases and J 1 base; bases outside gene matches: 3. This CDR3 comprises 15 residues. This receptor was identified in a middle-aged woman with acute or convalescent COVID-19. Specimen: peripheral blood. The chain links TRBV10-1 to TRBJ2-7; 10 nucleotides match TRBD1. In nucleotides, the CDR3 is TGCGCCAGCAGTGACCGGGACAGGGGATCCTACGAGCAGTACTTC. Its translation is CASSDRDRGSYEQYF.